These 24 T cell receptor beta chains originate from one sample sequenced in a study of regulatory dendritic cells for organ transplantation. Produced via immunoSEQ multiplex PCR; TCRdb's table is partial and in-frame only. The table has about 10,000 clones, 50% to 70% seen once. The antigens of these receptors remain unknown. Sorted subsets were CFSE-labeled and cultured roughly five days with allogeneic dendritic cells. The sequencing sample was made of naive CD4+ T cells from blood cultured with dendritic cells. Indicated subset: CD45RA+ naive T cells. The receptor set was obtained from a human donor in good health.

The CDR3: CAISEGAGANYGYTF. DNA for the CDR3: TGTGCCATCTCCGAGGGGGCAGGGGCTAACTATGGCTACACCTTC. The chain employs TRBV10-3 and TRBJ1-2, with TRBD1 matching 7 bases. Germline loops: CDR1 ENHRY, CDR2 SYGVKD. The junction had 9 bases not matched to a gene; V was cut back by 8 bases and J by 0 bases. The CDR3 is made up of 15 amino acids.

The chain is built from TRBV7-2 and TRBJ1-2; possible D gene TRBD1, 6 bases. The CDR3 consists of 15 residues. Germline assignment: CDR1 SGHTA and CDR2 FQGNSA. V gave up 5 bases and J gave up 2 bases, with 15 bases separating them. The CDR3 bases are TGTGCCAGCAGCACAACGGGGGGCACGAACTATGGCTACACCTTC. The encoded protein is CASSTTGGTNYGYTF.

The genes are TRBV5-1 and TRBJ2-7; TRBD1 might be the D (5 bases). CDR1 and CDR2 from the germline V gene are SGHRS and YFSETQ. This CDR3 comprises 12 residues. V lost 0 bases and J 5 bases, leaving 6 bases between the germline ends. CDR3 nucleotide sequence: TGCGCCAGCAGCTTGGAGGGGAACGAGCAGTACTTC. Translation: CASSLEGNEQYF.

This clone was counted a single time. The J gene is TRBJ1-4, the V gene TRBV5-1, with TRBD1 as a possible D gene (5 bases). Germline V gene data show CDR1 as SGHRS and CDR2 as YFSETQ. The CDR3 sequence is 15 residues long. Trimming cost V 4 bases and J 8 bases, with 18 bases left between them. For the CDR3, the DNA is TGCGCCAGCAGCGCCCTCCCCCAGGGCGCGGAAAAACTGTTTTTT. It codes for CASSALPQGAEKLFF.

The chain recombines TRBV5-1 with TRBJ2-5; TRBD2 might be the D (5 bases). The CDR3 has 14 residues. Germline V gene data show CDR1 as SGHRS and CDR2 as YFSETQ. Trimming removed 3 bases at V and 5 bases at J, with 14 bases between. The CDR3 bases are TGCGCCAGCAGCTCGGGATCGTTCGGGGAGACCCAGTACTTC. Amino acids: CASSSGSFGETQYF.

The chain joins TRBV11-3 to TRBJ2-5; maybe TRBD2 (5 bases). In germline, CDR1 is SGHNT, CDR2 YENEEA. Trimming removed 7 bases from V and 2 bases from J, with 17 bases in between. There are 15 residues in the CDR3. The CDR3 region is CASTEGGRSQETQYF. The CDR3 coding sequence is TGTGCCAGCACCGAGGGTGGAAGGAGTCAAGAGACCCAGTACTTC.

This CDR3 reads CASSLQGAGQPQHF. CDR3 bases: TGTGCCAGCAGTCTACAGGGGGCGGGTCAGCCCCAGCATTTT. The chain joins TRBV27 to TRBJ1-5; 9 bases are shared with TRBD1. The germline gives CDR1 MNHEY, CDR2 SMNVEV (reference sequence). The J segment lost 6 bases and the V segment lost 5 bases, leaving 5 bases of the junction unmatched. The CDR3 runs 14 residues.

In this sample, this clone turned up once. The CDR3 loop is CASSLVRGSGNTIYF. The DNA of the CDR3 is TGTGCCAGCAGCTTAGTTCGGGGTTCTGGAAACACCATATATTTT. This chain joins TRBV7-9 and TRBJ1-3; D unresolved. Germline CDR1 is SEHNR and CDR2 is FQNEAQ (reference sequence). The V end was cut by 1 base, the J end by 1 base, with 8 bases between. The CDR3 sequence is 15 residues long.

The J gene is TRBJ2-7, the V gene TRBV7-2; 9 bases line up with TRBD1. Germline V gene data show CDR1 as SGHTA and CDR2 as FQGNSA. This CDR3 comprises 15 residues. The V gene end was trimmed by 0 bases and the J gene end by 7 bases; junction bases not matched to a gene: 7. The CDR3 nucleotides are TGTGCCAGCAGCTTAGCCCCCGGGACAGGGAGAGAGCAGTACTTC. It yields the protein CASSLAPGTGREQYF.

The chain uses TRBV18 and TRBJ2-6; D unclear. The CDR3 is 14 amino acids. V was trimmed by 2 bases and J by 3 bases, leaving 5 bases between them. Germline CDR1 KGHSH, CDR2 LQKENI. DNA of the CDR3: TGTGCCAGCTCACCAGGGCTTGGGGCCAACGTCCTGACTTTC. Protein product: CASSPGLGANVLTF.

The V and J genes are TRBV11-1 and TRBJ1-1, with TRBD1 matching over 8 bases. Germline CDR1 and CDR2: SGHAT and FQDESV (reference sequence). CDR3 length: 15 residues. J lost 1 base, V lost 3 bases, and 4 bases had no gene match. DNA of the CDR3: TGTGCCAGCAGCTTGATGACAGGGGCGAACACTGAAGCTTTCTTT. Translation gives CASSLMTGANTEAFF.

This clone was seen more than once but under ten times. The chain carries TRBV5-1 and TRBJ1-1, with D possibly TRBD1 on 5 matching bases. The length of the CDR3 is 14 residues. V was pared by 0 bases and J by 1 base, with 7 bases between. Per germline, CDR1 SGHRS and CDR2 YFSETQ. DNA for the CDR3: TGCGCCAGCAGCTTGGGTGGGGCGAACACTGAAGCTTTCTTT. Its protein is CASSLGGANTEAFF.

A few counts support this clone. The rearrangement joins TRBV14 to TRBJ2-5; 9 bases fit TRBD2. V was pared by 2 bases and J by 5 bases, with 6 bases of the junction left unmatched. This CDR3 comprises 15 residues. Germline CDR1 SGHDN, CDR2 FVKESK. The CDR3 nucleotides are TGTGCCAGCAGCCAAACCCTAGCGGGGAGGGAGACCCAGTACTTC. It is translated as CASSQTLAGRETQYF.

This clone has a handful of counts. This rearrangement joins TRBV6-6 to TRBJ1-1; possible D gene TRBD1, 5 bases. Per the germline V gene, CDR1 is MNHNY and CDR2 is SVGAGI (reference sequence). Trimming took 8 bases from V and 0 from J, leaving 10 bases between them. The CDR3 runs 13 residues. CDR3 DNA sequence: TGTGCCAGCTTCCGACAGATGAACACTGAAGCTTTCTTT. Protein: CASFRQMNTEAFF.

The V call is TRBV5-5, the J call TRBJ1-5; possible D gene TRBD1, 6 bases. The germline CDR1 and CDR2 sequences are SGHKS and YYEKEE (reference sequence). V lost 4 bases and J lost 3, with 11 bases in between. This CDR3 region has 14 residues. CDR3 DNA: TGTGCCAGCAGCCCTAGACAGGACAATCAGCCCCAGCATTTT. Protein: CASSPRQDNQPQHF.

CDR3 nucleotides: TGTGCTAGTGGTTTTGGGGACTACTCGACCTCCAATGAGCAGTTCTTC. Protein product: CASGFGDYSTSNEQFF. The rearrangement uses TRBV12-5 and TRBJ2-1; 7 positions match TRBD2. CDR3 length: 16 residues. In germline, CDR1 is LGHNT, CDR2 FRNRAP. The ends lost 3 bases at V and 6 bases at J; junction bases unmatched: 11. Drawing the rest from reference TRBV12-5 and TRBJ2-1, the complete variable domain is DARVTQTPRHKVTEMGQEVTMRCQPILGHNTVFWYRQTMMQGLELLAYFRNRAPLDDSGMPKDRFSAEMPDATLATLKIQPSEPRDSAVYFCASGFGDYSTSNEQFFGPGTRLTVL.

The V call is TRBV19, the J call TRBJ2-2, with 7 nucleotides matching TRBD1. Losses at the gene ends were 10 bases for V and 6 bases for J; bases not matched to a gene: 11. The CDR3 is made up of 14 amino acids. The germline V gene encodes CDR1 LNHDA and CDR2 SQIVND (reference sequence). The CDR3 DNA is TGTGCCACCAAGACAGGGTCCTTCGCCGGGGAGCTGTTTTTT. Residues: CATKTGSFAGELFF. Full variable domain (remainder filled in from reference TRBV19 and TRBJ2-2): DGGITQSPKYLFRKEGQNVTLSCEQNLNHDAMYWYRQDPGQGLRLIYYSQIVNDFQKGDIAEGYSVSREKKESFPLTVTSAQKNPTAFYLCATKTGSFAGELFFGEGSRLTVL.

The gene calls are TRBV6-1 and TRBJ1-3; D not resolved. Germline-derived CDR1 and CDR2 are MNHNS and SASEGT. Trimming cost V 1 base and J 0 bases, with 7 bases left between them. This CDR3 contains 15 residues. CDR3 amino acids: CASSEDSRSGNTIYF. DNA of the CDR3: TGTGCCAGCAGTGAAGACAGCCGCTCTGGAAACACCATATATTTT.

This clone was seen more than once but under ten times. CDR3 in amino acids: CASSLTVVNTEAFF. CDR3 nucleotides: TGTGCCAGCAGCTTAACTGTTGTGAACACTGAAGCTTTCTTT. V gene TRBV11-1 combines with J gene TRBJ1-1; the D is unclear. The V gene lost 2 bases and the J gene lost 0 bases, with 7 bases spanning the gap. CDR1 and CDR2 from the germline V gene are SGHAT and FQDESV (reference sequence). CDR3 length: 14 residues.

The chain combines TRBV2 with TRBJ2-5; tentative D call: TRBD2 (7 bases). Germline-derived CDR1 and CDR2 are SNHLY and FYNNEI. The CDR3 runs to 15 residues. V was clipped by 7 bases and J by 2 bases, with 17 bases between them. CDR3 in DNA: TGTGCCAGCATCCCGGGGGCGGGGGTTCAAGAGACCCAGTACTTC. This gives the protein CASIPGAGVQETQYF.

The J gene is TRBJ1-2, the V gene TRBV19, with D unresolved. Trimming stripped 0 bases from V and 6 bases from J, with 14 bases between. The CDR3 totals 15 residues. The germline gives CDR1 LNHDA, CDR2 SQIVND (reference sequence). This chain's CDR3 is CASSIEARTAHGYTF. The CDR3 nucleotides are TGTGCCAGTAGTATAGAGGCTAGAACGGCACATGGCTACACCTTC.

J is TRBJ1-1 and V is TRBV5-1, with 8 bases aligning to TRBD1. Germline CDR1 reads SGHRS; CDR2 reads YFSETQ. V trimming: 4 bases; J trimming: 1 base; junction bases outside the gene matches: 6. This CDR3 is 15 amino acids long. CDR3 protein: CASSPRQGTNTEAFF. The DNA for the CDR3 is TGCGCCAGCAGCCCTCGACAGGGGACGAACACTGAAGCTTTCTTT.

There are a few counts of this clone. This sequence joins TRBV5-5 and TRBJ1-6; D may be TRBD1 (6 bases). V lost 4 bases to trimming and J lost 5 bases, with 16 bases between them. CDR1 and CDR2 (germline): SGHKS, YYEKEE (reference sequence). The CDR3 is 16 residues long. CDR3 amino acids: CASSRTVGLNNSPLHF. In nucleotides, the CDR3 is TGTGCCAGCAGCCGGACAGTGGGATTGAATAATTCACCCCTCCACTTT.

This chain uses TRBV6-6 with TRBJ1-3; D gene ambiguous. Trimming stripped 6 bases from V and 0 bases from J, with 12 bases between. The CDR3 contains 15 residues. Germline lookup yields CDR1 MNHNY and CDR2 SVGAGI (reference sequence). The CDR3 bases are TGTGCCAGCAGCCGAAGTGGCTCCTCTGGAAACACCATATATTTT. Encoded protein: CASSRSGSSGNTIYF.